This T cell receptor (beta chain) was found in a study of shared clonotypes between healthy human individuals. Study-level findings and limits: Generation probabilities of non-shared clonotypes were lower (relative to those shared by all four donors). The expectation was that sequencing depth would affect clonotype sharing among donors.

Only Caucasian adults living in Nashville, Tennessee made up the donor group. Division of CD4+ cells produced a CD45RA+ naive subset and a CD45RA-negative memory subset. Clones were read by immunoSEQ multiplex PCR, and TCRdb kept only the in-frame ones, dropping some. Of around 1.4 million clones listed, around 98.5% are singletons. Turning to this clone: Its antigen is as yet unknown.

The CDR3 loop spans 14 amino acids. Germline CDR1 reads SGHTA; CDR2 reads FQGNSA. Trimming shortened V by 2 bases and J by 4 bases, and 10 bases separated the two germline ends. The rearrangement links TRBV7-2 to TRBJ2-3, with a tentative D call TRBD2 (6 bases). The sample taken for sequencing was naive CD4+ T cells sorted from blood. The sample's subset: CD45RA+ positively selected. This clonotype was sampled from a man under 40 in good health. The CDR3, as DNA: TGTGCCAGCAGCTTACAAGGGACTTCAGATACGCAGTATTTT. Amino acids: CASSLQGTSDTQYF.